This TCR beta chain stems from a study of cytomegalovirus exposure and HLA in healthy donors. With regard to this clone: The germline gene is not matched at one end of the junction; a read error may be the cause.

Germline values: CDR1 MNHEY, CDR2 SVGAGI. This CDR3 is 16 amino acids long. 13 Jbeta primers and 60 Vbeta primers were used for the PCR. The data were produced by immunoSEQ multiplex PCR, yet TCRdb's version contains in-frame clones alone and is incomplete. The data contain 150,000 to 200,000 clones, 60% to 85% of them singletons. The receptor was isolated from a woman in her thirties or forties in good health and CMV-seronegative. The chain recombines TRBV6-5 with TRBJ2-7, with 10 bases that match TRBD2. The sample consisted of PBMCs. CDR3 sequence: CASSSPGTSASYKQYF. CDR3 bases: TGTGCCAGCAGTTCCCCCGGGACTAGCGCTTCCTACAAGCAGTACTTC.